These 22 T cell receptor beta chains were all obtained from the same sample, sequenced in a study of identifying expanded T cells in peripheral blood. The assay was immunoSEQ multiplex PCR, and TCRdb's table has in-frame clones only and misses some. The table lists some 100,000 clones, approximately 90% of them singletons. The sequencing input was blood. These receptors were collected from a person aged 18 to 75 in good health.

The gene calls are TRBV7-9 and TRBJ1-5, with no clear D. The CDR3 contains 13 residues. V was trimmed by 7 bases and J by 0 bases, leaving 7 bases between them. The germline V gene encodes CDR1 SEHNR and CDR2 FQNEAQ (reference sequence). The CDR3 reads CASNQNSNQPQHF. The CDR3 DNA is TGTGCCAGCAACCAGAATAGCAATCAGCCCCAGCATTTT. Looking up the rest from reference TRBV7-9 and TRBJ1-5 gives the full variable domain: DTGVSQNPRHKITKRGQNVTFRCDPISEHNRLYWYRQTLGQGPEFLTYFQNEAQLEKSRLLSDRFSAERPKGSFSTLEIQRTEQGDSAMYLCASNQNSNQPQHFGDGTRLSIL.

The gene calls are TRBV6-5 and TRBJ2-2, with 8 bases identical to TRBD1. From germline, CDR1 is MNHEY and CDR2 SVGAGI. The CDR3 runs to 14 residues. V dropped 6 bases and J dropped 5; count of bases not matched to a gene: 5. CDR3 DNA sequence: TGTGCCAGCAGCCGGACAGGGAGAACCGGGGAGCTGTTTTTT. Protein: CASSRTGRTGELFF.

This clone was seen a single time. CDR3 region: CASSPAPAGGTGYTF. CDR3 DNA sequence: TGTGCCAGTAGTCCAGCCCCCGCAGGGGGAACCGGCTACACCTTC. The rearrangement joins TRBV19 to TRBJ1-2, with TRBD1 matching 7 bases. V shed 5 bases, J shed 8 bases, and the junction held 14 bases outside the gene matches. Germline CDR1 LNHDA, CDR2 SQIVND (reference sequence). The CDR3 covers 15 residues.

The genes are TRBV11-2 and TRBJ2-7; a possible D gene is TRBD2 (5 bases). The germline V gene has CDR1 SGHAT and CDR2 FQNNGV. The CDR3 totals 13 residues. The V end lost 4 bases, the J end lost 4 bases, and 11 bases lay between the germline ends. DNA for the CDR3: TGTGCCAGCAGCTCCTCGGGGAGATACGAGCAGTACTTC. It codes for CASSSSGRYEQYF.

This clone was counted a few times. This specimen includes other DNA sequences encoding the same CDR3. The rearrangement links TRBV5-1 to TRBJ2-3, with TRBD2 identical over 9 bases. CDR1 and CDR2 (germline): SGHRS, YFSETQ. The length of the CDR3 is 17 residues. Germline trimming cut 0 bases from V and 4 bases from J; bases unmatched to any gene: 9. CDR3 protein: CASSLGAGGPLSDTQYF. CDR3 sequence (DNA): TGCGCCAGCAGCTTGGGTGCGGGGGGGCCTTTATCAGATACGCAGTATTTT.

The V call is TRBV14, the J call TRBJ2-7, with 8 bases fitting TRBD1. The V segment lost 4 bases and the J segment 3 bases; nucleotides outside the gene matches: 5. The germline CDR1 and CDR2 sequences are SGHDN and FVKESK. The CDR3 loop spans 14 amino acids. CDR3 nucleotides: TGTGCCAGCAGCCCGGACAGGGCCTTCTACGAGCAGTACTTC. This translates into CASSPDRAFYEQYF.

This chain joins TRBV6-4 and TRBJ2-3; 7 bases fit TRBD1. V was clipped by 3 bases and J by 8 bases; unmatched bases: 17. The CDR3 contains 17 residues. Per the germline V gene, CDR1 is MRHNA and CDR2 is SNTAGT. Written as DNA, the CDR3 is TGTGCCAGCAGTGAGGTATGGGACAGAACACGCCGAGGTACGCAGTATTTT. It encodes CASSEVWDRTRRGTQYF.

The gene calls are TRBV19 and TRBJ1-1, with D unclear. Trimming removed 4 bases at V and 4 bases at J, with 16 bases between. Per the germline V gene, CDR1 is LNHDA and CDR2 is SQIVND (reference sequence). The CDR3 is 15 amino acids. The CDR3 sequence: CASSTPSALSTEAFF. CDR3 nucleotides: TGTGCCAGTAGTACCCCCTCGGCCCTGAGCACTGAAGCTTTCTTT.

This clone was counted once. The gene calls are TRBV5-1 and TRBJ2-1, with D possibly being TRBD1 or TRBD2 (5 bases each). V lost 4 bases and J lost 8, with 13 bases in between. CDR3 size: 13 residues. Germline-derived CDR1 and CDR2 are SGHRS and YFSETQ. In DNA form, the CDR3 reads TGCGCCAGCAGCCCCGGGACCCCTGATGAGCAGTTCTTC. Encoded protein: CASSPGTPDEQFF.

CDR3 amino acids: CASSSSYPTGNEQYF. The CDR3 bases are TGTGCCAGCAGCTCATCCTACCCGACAGGGAACGAGCAGTACTTC. The rearrangement joins TRBV7-9 to TRBJ2-7, with 7 bases that match TRBD1. The CDR3 is 15 amino acids. In germline, CDR1 is SEHNR, CDR2 FQNEAQ (reference sequence). V shed 4 bases and J 5 bases; nucleotides not matched to a gene: 11.

The rearrangement uses TRBV19 and TRBJ1-1; D perhaps matches TRBD1 (5 bases). With 3 bases removed from V and 5 bases from J, the gap between germline ends came to 19 bases. Germline CDR1 LNHDA, CDR2 SQIVND (reference sequence). The CDR3 contains 16 residues. CDR3 in amino acids: CASSMWDPRGGTEAFF. The CDR3, as DNA: TGTGCCAGTAGTATGTGGGACCCAAGGGGCGGGACTGAAGCTTTCTTT.

The V gene is TRBV15, the J gene TRBJ1-3, with TRBD1 matching 9 bases. CDR1 LNHNV and CDR2 YYDKDF come from the germline V gene (reference sequence). The CDR3 is 16 amino acids. V lost 2 bases to trimming and J lost 4 bases; unmatched junction nucleotides: 6. The CDR3 region has the DNA TGTGCCACCAGCAGACCGGGACAGGGTAGAGGAAACACCATATATTTT. Its translation is CATSRPGQGRGNTIYF.

This chain uses TRBV19 with TRBJ2-2; 7 bases align to TRBD1. V gave up 7 bases and J gave up 4 bases; unmatched junction bases: 15. This CDR3 has 17 amino acids. Germline loops: CDR1 LNHDA, CDR2 SQIVND (reference sequence). CDR3 DNA sequence: TGTGCCAGTAAAGCACTGGTAGGGGCAGGGGGCACCGGGGAGCTGTTTTTT. Protein: CASKALVGAGGTGELFF.

The chain employs TRBV5-4 and TRBJ2-2, with D possibly matching TRBD1 (5 bases). This CDR3 contains 15 residues. Germline V gene sequence: CDR1 SGHNT, CDR2 YYREEE (reference sequence). Trimming left V 2 bases short and J 3 bases short, with 11 bases between. The CDR3 reads CASSFRVGDTGELFF. The CDR3 coding sequence is TGTGCCAGCAGCTTCAGGGTTGGGGACACCGGGGAGCTGTTTTTT.

The chain uses TRBV4-2 and TRBJ1-5; no clear D. Trimming removed 0 bases from V and 6 bases from J, with 12 bases in between. CDR1 and CDR2 (germline): LGHNA, YNFKEQ. The CDR3 runs 15 residues. The DNA for the CDR3 is TGTGCCAGCAGCCAAGACGCTGGGGAGGTTCAGCCCCAGCATTTT. Translation: CASSQDAGEVQPQHF.

This chain connects TRBV6-5 to TRBJ1-3; D is perhaps TRBD1 (6 bases). Germline CDR1 MNHEY, CDR2 SVGAGI. With 6 bases removed from V and 2 bases from J, the gap between germline ends came to 8 bases. The CDR3 has 13 residues. The CDR3 spells CASRQGTGNTIYF. The CDR3 coding sequence is TGTGCCAGCAGACAGGGAACTGGAAACACCATATATTTT.

The chain uses TRBV4-3 and TRBJ2-3; D not certain. This CDR3 is built from 13 residues. Trimming removed 0 bases at V and 5 bases at J, with 6 bases between. Germline values: CDR1 LGHNA, CDR2 YSLEER. CDR3 sequence: CASSQDRKDTQYF. In DNA, the CDR3 is TGCGCCAGCAGCCAAGATCGGAAAGATACGCAGTATTTT.

V is TRBV2 and J is TRBJ2-1; 9 bases are a match to TRBD2. The length of the CDR3 is 16 residues. Germline V gene lookup returns CDR1 SNHLY and CDR2 FYNNEI. V gave up 1 base and J gave up 5 bases; unmatched junction bases: 6. The CDR3 spells CASSEGLLAGNNEQFF. The CDR3 DNA reads TGTGCCAGCAGTGAAGGGCTTCTAGCGGGAAACAATGAGCAGTTCTTC.

This clone turned up a few times. The chain combines TRBV6-5 with TRBJ1-2; possibly TRBD1 for D (5 bases). V dropped 8 bases and J dropped 3 bases, with 16 bases sitting between them. Looked up from germline, CDR1 is MNHEY and CDR2 is SVGAGI. The CDR3 contains 14 residues. CDR3 coding DNA: TGTGCCAGCCGTGGGGGAGCCAATTACTATGGCTACACCTTC. Encoded protein: CASRGGANYYGYTF.

This chain connects TRBV18 to TRBJ1-1; 9 bases agree with TRBD1. This CDR3 is 16 amino acids long. V trimming: 3 bases; J trimming: 3 bases; junction bases outside the gene matches: 8. Germline assignment: CDR1 KGHSH and CDR2 LQKENI. CDR3 sequence: CASSPRDRGRDTEAFF. Written as DNA, the CDR3 is TGTGCCAGCTCACCCCGTGACAGGGGGAGAGACACTGAAGCTTTCTTT.

The CDR3 spells CAISDPSGRRGEQYF. DNA of the CDR3: TGTGCCATCAGTGACCCTAGCGGGAGAAGAGGCGAGCAGTACTTC. This sequence joins TRBV10-3 and TRBJ2-7; 10 nucleotides align to TRBD2. Losses at the gene ends were 3 bases for V and 6 bases for J; bases not matched to a gene: 8. The CDR3 runs 15 residues. The germline V gene has CDR1 ENHRY and CDR2 SYGVKD.

The rearrangement uses TRBV11-2 and TRBJ2-7; D is unresolved. The CDR3 is made up of 11 amino acids. V was clipped by 5 bases and J by 3 bases, with 5 bases between them. Germline CDR1 SGHAT, CDR2 FQNNGV. The CDR3 DNA reads as TGTGCCAGCAGCCCGAACTACGAGCAGTACTTC. It specifies CASSPNYEQYF.